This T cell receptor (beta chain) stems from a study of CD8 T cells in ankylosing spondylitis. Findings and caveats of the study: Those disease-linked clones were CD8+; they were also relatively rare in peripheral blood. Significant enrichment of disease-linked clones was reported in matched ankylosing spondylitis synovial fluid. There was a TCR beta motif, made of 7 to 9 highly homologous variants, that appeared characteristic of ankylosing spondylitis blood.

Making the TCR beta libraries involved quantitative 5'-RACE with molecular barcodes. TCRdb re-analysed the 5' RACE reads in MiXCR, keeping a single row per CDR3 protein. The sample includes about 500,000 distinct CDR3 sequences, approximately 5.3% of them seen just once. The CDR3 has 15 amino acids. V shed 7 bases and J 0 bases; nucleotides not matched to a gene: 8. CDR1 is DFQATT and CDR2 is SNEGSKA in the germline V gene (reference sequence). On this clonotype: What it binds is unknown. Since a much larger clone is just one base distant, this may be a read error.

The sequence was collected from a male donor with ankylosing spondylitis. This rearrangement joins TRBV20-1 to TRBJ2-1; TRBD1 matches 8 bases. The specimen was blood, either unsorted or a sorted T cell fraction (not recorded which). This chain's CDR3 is CSVGQAIGSYNEQFF. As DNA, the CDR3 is TGCAGTGTGGGACAGGCTATCGGCTCCTACAATGAGCAGTTCTTC.